This T cell receptor (beta chain) was obtained from a study of blood T cell repertoires in COVID-19. Study information: Acute-phase and convalescent COVID-19 samples originated in the United States, Italy and Spain.

This CDR3 has 18 residues. Germline V CDR1 and CDR2: KGHSH, LQKENI. J gave up 11 bases and V 5 bases, and 16 bases lay outside the gene matches. Source study methods: Counts of nucleated cells, estimated from reference gene primer amplification, were obtained. Sequencing was performed with immunoSEQ multiplex PCR; in TCRdb, only in-frame clones are kept and a portion is missing. V and J calls and clone size are given by that table; D and trimming were obtained from the DNA. Counted here are about 170,000 clones, around 83% occurring once; the ten biggest clones make up 15% to 20%. This clone showed up just a few times.

The V call is TRBV18, the J call TRBJ1-6, with 12 bases that match TRBD1. The clonotype comes from an older woman who had recovered from COVID-19. The sequencing input was peripheral blood. The chain's CDR3 is CASSWGTGGPSPGTPLHF. As DNA, the CDR3 is TGTGCCAGCTCATGGGGGACAGGGGGCCCCTCTCCGGGCACACCCCTCCACTTT.